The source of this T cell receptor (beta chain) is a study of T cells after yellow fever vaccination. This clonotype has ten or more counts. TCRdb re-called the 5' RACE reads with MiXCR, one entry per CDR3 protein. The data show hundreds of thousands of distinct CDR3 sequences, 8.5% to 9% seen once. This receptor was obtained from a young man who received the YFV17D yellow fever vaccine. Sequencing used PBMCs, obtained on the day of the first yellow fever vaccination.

The CDR3, as DNA: TGCGCCAGCAGCTTCGGTAGCCCCACAGATACGCAGTATTTT. It specifies CASSFGSPTDTQYF. The chain couples TRBV5-1 to TRBJ2-3; unclear D gene. Germline CDR1 is SGHRS and CDR2 is YFSETQ. Trimming pared 2 bases from V and 2 bases from J, leaving 9 bases between. This CDR3 is 14 amino acids long.